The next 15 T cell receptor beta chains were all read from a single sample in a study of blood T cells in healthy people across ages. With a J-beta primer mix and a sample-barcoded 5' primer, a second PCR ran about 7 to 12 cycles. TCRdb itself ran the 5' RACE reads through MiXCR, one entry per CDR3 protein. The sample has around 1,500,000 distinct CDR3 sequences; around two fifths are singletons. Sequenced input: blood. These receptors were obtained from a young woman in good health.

CDR3 in DNA: TGCAGTGCTAGAGATAGCGGGCATACCTACAATGAGCAGTTCTTC. Translation gives CSARDSGHTYNEQFF. This chain uses TRBV20-1 with TRBJ2-1, with 7 nucleotides matching TRBD2. Germline V gives CDR1 DFQATT, CDR2 SNEGSKA (reference sequence). After removal of 0 bases from V and 2 bases from J, the junction contained 4 bases not matched to a gene. This CDR3 is 15 amino acids long.

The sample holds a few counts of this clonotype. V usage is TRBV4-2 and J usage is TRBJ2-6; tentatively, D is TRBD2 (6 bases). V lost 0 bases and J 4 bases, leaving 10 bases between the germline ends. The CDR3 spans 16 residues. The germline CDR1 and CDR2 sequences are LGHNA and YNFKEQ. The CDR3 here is CASSQEGGSGANVLTF. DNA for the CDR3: TGTGCCAGCAGCCAAGAGGGGGGTTCCGGGGCCAACGTCCTGACTTTC.

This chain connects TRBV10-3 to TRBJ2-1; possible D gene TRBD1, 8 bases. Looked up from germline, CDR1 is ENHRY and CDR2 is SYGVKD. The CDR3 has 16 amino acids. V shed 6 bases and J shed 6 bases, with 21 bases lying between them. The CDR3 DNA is TGTGCCATCAGCAACTTCGGGACAGGACTAGTCAATGAGCAGTTCTTC. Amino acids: CAISNFGTGLVNEQFF.

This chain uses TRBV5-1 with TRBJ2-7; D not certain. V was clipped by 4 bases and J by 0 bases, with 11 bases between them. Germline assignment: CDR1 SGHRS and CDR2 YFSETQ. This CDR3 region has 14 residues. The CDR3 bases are TGCGCCAGCAGCGTCAAGGAAAGCTCCTACGAGCAGTACTTC. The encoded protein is CASSVKESSYEQYF.

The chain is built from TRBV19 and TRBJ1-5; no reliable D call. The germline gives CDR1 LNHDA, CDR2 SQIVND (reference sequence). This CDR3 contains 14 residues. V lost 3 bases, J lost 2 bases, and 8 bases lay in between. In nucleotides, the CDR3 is TGTGCCAGTAGTATTATTAAGGGCAATCAGCCCCAGCATTTT. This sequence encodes CASSIIKGNQPQHF. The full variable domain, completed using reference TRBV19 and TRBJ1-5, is DGGITQSPKYLFRKEGQNVTLSCEQNLNHDAMYWYRQDPGQGLRLIYYSQIVNDFQKGDIAEGYSVSREKKESFPLTVTSAQKNPTAFYLCASSIIKGNQPQHFGDGTRLSIL.

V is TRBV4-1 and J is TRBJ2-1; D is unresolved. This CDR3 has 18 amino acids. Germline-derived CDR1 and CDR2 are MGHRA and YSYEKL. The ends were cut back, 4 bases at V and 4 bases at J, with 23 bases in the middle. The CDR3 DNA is TGCGCCAGCAGCCTGACCGATTTTAAGGGATTTGTGTACAATGAGCAGTTCTTC. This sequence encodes CASSLTDFKGFVYNEQFF.

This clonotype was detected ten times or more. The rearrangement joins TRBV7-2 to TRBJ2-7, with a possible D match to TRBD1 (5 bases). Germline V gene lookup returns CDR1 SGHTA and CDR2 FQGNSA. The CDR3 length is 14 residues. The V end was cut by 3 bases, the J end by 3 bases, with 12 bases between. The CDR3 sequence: CASSLDGASYEQYF. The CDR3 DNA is TGTGCCAGCAGCTTGGATGGGGCTAGCTACGAGCAGTACTTC.

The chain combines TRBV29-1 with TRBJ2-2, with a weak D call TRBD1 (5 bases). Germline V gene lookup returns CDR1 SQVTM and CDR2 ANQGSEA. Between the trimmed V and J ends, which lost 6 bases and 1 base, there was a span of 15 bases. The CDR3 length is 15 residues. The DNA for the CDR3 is TGCAGCGTCCTGGGGCCAGGGCTGAACACCGGGGAGCTGTTTTTT. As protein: CSVLGPGLNTGELFF.

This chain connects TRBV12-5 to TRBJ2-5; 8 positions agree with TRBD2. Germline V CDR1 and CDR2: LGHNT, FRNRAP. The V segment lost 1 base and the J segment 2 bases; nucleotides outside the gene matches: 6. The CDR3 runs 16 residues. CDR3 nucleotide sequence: TGTGCTAGTGGTTTGGGAGTCTCTAGCGGGCAAGAGACCCAGTACTTC. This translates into CASGLGVSSGQETQYF.

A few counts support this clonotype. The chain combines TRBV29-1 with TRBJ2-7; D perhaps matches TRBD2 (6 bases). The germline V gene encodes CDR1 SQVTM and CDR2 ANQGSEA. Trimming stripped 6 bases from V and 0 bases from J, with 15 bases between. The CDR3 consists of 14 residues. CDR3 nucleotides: TGCAGCGTGGGGGGTGGGGTAAGCTCCTACGAGCAGTACTTC. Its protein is CSVGGGVSSYEQYF.

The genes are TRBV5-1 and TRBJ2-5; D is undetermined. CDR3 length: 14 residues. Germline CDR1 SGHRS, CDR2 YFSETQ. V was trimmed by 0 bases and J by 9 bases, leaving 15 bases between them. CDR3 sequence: CASSLAVTRDAQYF. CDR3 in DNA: TGCGCCAGCAGCTTGGCCGTTACGCGAGACGCCCAGTACTTC.

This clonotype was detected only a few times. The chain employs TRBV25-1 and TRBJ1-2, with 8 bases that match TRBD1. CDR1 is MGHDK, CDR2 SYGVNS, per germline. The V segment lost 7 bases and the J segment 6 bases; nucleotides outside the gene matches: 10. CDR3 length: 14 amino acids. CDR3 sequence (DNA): TGTGCCAGCACTGCAGGGGGCGAGGTTGATGGCTACACCTTC. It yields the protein CASTAGGEVDGYTF.

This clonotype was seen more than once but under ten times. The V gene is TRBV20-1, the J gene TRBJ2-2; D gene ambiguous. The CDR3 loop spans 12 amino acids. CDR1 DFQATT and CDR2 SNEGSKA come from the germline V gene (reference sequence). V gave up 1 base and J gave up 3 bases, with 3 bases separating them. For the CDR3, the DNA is TGCAGTGCTAGAGGAGACACCGGGGAGCTGTTTTTT. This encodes CSARGDTGELFF.

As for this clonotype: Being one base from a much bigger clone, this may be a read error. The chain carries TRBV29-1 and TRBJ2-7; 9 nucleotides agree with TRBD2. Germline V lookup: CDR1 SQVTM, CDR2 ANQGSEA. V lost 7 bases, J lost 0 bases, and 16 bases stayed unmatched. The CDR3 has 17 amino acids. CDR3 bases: TGCAGCGCCCTTGCCGGGGCTAGCGGGGATTACTCCTACGAGCAGTACTTC. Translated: CSALAGASGDYSYEQYF.

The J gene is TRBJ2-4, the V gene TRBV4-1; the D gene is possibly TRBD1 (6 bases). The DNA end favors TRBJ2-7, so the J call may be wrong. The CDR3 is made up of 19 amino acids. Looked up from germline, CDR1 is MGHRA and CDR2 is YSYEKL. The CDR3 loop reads CASSQIDRPPLEMVYEQYF. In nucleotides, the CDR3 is TGCGCCAGCAGCCAAATTGACAGGCCACCACTAGAAATGGTCTACGAGCAGTACTTC.